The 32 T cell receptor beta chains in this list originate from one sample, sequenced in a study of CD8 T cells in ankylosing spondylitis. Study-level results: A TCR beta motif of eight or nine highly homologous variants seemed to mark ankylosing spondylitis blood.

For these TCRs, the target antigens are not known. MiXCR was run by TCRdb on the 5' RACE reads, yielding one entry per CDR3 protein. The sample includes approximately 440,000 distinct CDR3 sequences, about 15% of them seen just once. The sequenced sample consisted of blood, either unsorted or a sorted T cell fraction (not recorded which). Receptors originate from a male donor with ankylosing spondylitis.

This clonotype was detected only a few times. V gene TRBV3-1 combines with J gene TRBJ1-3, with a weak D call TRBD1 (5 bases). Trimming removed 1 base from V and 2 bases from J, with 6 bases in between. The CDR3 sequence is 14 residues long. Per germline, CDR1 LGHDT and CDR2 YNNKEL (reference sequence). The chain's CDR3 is CASSQGTTGNTIYF. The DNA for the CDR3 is TGTGCCAGCAGCCAAGGGACAACTGGAAACACCATATATTTT.

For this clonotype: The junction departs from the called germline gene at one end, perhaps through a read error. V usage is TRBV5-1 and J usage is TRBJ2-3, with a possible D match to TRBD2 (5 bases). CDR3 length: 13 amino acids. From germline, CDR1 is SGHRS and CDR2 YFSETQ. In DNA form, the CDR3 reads TGCGCCAGCAGCCACCCCGGGGTAGATGCGCAGTATTTT. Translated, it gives CASSHPGVDAQYF. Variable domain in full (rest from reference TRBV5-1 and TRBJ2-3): KAGVTQTPRYLIKTRGQQVTLSCSPISGHRSVSWYQQTPGQGLQFLFEYFSETQRNKGNFPGRFSGRQFSNSRSEMNVSTLELGDSALYLCASSHPGVDAQYFGPGTRLTVL.

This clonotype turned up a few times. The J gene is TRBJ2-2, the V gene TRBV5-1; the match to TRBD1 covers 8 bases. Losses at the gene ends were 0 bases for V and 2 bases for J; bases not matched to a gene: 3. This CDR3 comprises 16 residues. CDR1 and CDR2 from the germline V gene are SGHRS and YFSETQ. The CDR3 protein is CASSLEAGGNTGELFF. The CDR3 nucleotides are TGCGCCAGCAGCTTGGAGGCAGGGGGCAACACCGGGGAGCTGTTTTTT.

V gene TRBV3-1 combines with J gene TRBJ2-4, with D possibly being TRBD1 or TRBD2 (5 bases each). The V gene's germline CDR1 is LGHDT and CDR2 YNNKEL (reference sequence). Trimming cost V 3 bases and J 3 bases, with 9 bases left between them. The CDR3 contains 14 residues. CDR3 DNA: TGTGCCAGCAGCCAGAGGGACGACAAAAACATTCAGTACTTC. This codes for CASSQRDDKNIQYF.

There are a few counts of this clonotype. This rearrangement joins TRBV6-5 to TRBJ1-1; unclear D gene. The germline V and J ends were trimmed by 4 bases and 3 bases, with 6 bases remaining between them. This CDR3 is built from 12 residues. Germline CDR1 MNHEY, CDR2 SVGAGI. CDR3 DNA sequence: TGTGCCAGCAGTTGGGCCTACACTGAAGCTTTCTTT. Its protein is CASSWAYTEAFF.

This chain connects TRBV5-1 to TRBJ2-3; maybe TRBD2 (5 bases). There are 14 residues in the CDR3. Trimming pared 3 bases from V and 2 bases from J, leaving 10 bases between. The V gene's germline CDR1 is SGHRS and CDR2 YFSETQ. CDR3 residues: CASSSRGTTDTQYF. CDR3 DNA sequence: TGCGCCAGCAGCTCCCGGGGAACCACAGATACGCAGTATTTT.

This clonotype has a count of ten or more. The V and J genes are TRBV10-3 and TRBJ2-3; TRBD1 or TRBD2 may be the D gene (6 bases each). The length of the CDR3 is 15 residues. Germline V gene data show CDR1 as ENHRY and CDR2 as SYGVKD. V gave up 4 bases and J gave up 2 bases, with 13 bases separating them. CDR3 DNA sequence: TGTGCCATCAGTGTTAACGGGGGCCCCACAGATACGCAGTATTTT. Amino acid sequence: CAISVNGGPTDTQYF.

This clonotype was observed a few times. CDR3 bases: TGTGCCAGCAGACCCATGCCCGGGACAGGCAATCAGCCCCAGCATTTT. Its translation is CASRPMPGTGNQPQHF. The V gene is TRBV6-1, the J gene TRBJ1-5; 7 bases line up with TRBD1. J was trimmed by 2 bases and V by 6 bases; bases with no gene match: 10. Germline V gene sequence: CDR1 MNHNS, CDR2 SASEGT. The CDR3 loop spans 16 amino acids.

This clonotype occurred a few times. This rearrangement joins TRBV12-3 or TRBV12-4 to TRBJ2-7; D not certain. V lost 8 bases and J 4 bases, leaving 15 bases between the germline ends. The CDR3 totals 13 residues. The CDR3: CASLARSSYEQYF. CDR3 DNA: TGTGCCAGCTTGGCCAGATCATCTTACGAGCAGTACTTC.

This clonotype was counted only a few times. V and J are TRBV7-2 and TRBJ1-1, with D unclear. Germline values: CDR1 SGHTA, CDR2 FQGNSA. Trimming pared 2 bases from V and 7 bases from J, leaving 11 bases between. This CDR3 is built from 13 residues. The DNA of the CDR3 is TGTGCCAGCAGCTTACGTCCGCCAAATGAAGCTTTCTTT. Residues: CASSLRPPNEAFF.

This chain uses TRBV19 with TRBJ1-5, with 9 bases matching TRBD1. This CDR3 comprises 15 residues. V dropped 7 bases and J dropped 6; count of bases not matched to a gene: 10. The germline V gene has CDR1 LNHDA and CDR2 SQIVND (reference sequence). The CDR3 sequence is CASILRTGVSQPQHF. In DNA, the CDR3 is TGTGCCAGTATTCTAAGGACAGGGGTTTCTCAGCCCCAGCATTTT.

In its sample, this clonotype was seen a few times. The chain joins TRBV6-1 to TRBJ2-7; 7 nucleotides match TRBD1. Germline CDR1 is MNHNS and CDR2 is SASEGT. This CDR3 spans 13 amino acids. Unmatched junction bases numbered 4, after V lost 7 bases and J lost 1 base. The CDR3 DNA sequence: TGTGCCAGCACCCTGGGACAGTCCTACGAGCAGTACTTC. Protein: CASTLGQSYEQYF.

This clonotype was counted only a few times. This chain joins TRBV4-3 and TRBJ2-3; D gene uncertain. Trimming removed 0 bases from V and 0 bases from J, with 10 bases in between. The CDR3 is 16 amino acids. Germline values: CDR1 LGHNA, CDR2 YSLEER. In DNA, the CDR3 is TGCGCCAGCAGCCAAGAAGCCTACTCTAGCACAGATACGCAGTATTTT. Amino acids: CASSQEAYSSTDTQYF.

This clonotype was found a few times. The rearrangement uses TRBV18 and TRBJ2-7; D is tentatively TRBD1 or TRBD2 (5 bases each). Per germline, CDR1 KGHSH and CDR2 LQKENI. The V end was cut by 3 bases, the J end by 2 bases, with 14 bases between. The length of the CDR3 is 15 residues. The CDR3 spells CASSPGFGTAYEQYF. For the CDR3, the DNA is TGTGCCAGCTCACCTGGATTCGGGACGGCCTACGAGCAGTACTTC.

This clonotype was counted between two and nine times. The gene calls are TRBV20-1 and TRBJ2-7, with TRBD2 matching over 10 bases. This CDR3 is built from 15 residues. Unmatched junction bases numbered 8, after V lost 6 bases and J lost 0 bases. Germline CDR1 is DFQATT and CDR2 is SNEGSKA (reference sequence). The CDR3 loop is CSASLAGVISYEQYF. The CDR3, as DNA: TGCAGTGCCTCTCTAGCGGGGGTAATCTCCTACGAGCAGTACTTC.

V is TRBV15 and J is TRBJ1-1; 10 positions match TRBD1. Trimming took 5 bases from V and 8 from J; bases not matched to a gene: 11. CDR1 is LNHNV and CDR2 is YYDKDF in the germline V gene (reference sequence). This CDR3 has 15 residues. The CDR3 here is CATSGPGQGFREAFF. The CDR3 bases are TGTGCCACCAGCGGTCCGGGACAGGGGTTCCGGGAAGCTTTCTTT.

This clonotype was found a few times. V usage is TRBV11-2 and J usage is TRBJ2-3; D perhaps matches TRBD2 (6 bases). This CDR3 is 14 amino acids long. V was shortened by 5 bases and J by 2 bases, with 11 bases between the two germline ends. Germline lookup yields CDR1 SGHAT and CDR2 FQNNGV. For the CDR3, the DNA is TGTGCCAGCAGCCCGGGACTTCACACAGATACGCAGTATTTT. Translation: CASSPGLHTDTQYF.

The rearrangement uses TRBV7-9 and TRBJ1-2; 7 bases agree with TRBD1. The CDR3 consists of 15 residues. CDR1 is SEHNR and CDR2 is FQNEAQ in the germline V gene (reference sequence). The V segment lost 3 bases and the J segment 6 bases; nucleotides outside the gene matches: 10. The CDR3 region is CASSFPPPGGHGYTF. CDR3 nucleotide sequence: TGTGCCAGCAGCTTCCCCCCCCCAGGGGGACATGGCTACACCTTC. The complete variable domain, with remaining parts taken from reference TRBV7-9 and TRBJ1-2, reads DTGVSQNPRHKITKRGQNVTFRCDPISEHNRLYWYRQTLGQGPEFLTYFQNEAQLEKSRLLSDRFSAERPKGSFSTLEIQRTEQGDSAMYLCASSFPPPGGHGYTFGSGTRLTVV.

The CDR3 loop reads CASSSWTDTGELFF. The CDR3 nucleotides read TGTGCCAGTAGTTCCTGGACAGACACCGGGGAGCTGTTTTTT. The chain joins TRBV19 to TRBJ2-2; a possible D gene is TRBD1 (6 bases). CDR1 and CDR2 (germline): LNHDA, SQIVND (reference sequence). The CDR3 has 14 amino acids. The V gene lost 5 bases and the J gene lost 3 bases, with 10 bases spanning the gap.

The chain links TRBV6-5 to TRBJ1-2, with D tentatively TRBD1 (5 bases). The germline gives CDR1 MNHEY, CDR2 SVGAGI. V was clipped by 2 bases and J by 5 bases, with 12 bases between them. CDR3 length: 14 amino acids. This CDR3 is CASSYKGTGYGYTF. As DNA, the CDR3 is TGTGCCAGCAGTTACAAAGGGACGGGTTATGGCTACACCTTC.

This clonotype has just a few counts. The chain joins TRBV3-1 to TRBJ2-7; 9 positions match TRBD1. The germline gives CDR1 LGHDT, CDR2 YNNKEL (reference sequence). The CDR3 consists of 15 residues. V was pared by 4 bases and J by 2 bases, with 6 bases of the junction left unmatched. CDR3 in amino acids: CASSLAGTGTYEQYF. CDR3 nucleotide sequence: TGTGCCAGCAGCCTCGCCGGGACAGGGACCTACGAGCAGTACTTC.

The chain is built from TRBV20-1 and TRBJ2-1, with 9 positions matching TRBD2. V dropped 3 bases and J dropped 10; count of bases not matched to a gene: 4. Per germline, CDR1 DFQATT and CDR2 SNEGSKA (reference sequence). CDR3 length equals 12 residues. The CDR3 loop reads CSASSREGEQFF. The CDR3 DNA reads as TGCAGTGCTAGTTCGCGGGAGGGGGAGCAGTTCTTC.

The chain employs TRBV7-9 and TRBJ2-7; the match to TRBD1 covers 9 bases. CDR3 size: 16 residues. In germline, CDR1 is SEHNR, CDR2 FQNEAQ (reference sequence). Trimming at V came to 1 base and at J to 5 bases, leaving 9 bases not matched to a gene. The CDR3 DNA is TGTGCCAGCAGCTTAGGGACCGGGACAGGGTTCGACGAGCAGTACTTC. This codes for CASSLGTGTGFDEQYF. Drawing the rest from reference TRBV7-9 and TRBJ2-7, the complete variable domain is DTGVSQNPRHKITKRGQNVTFRCDPISEHNRLYWYRQTLGQGPEFLTYFQNEAQLEKSRLLSDRFSAERPKGSFSTLEIQRTEQGDSAMYLCASSLGTGTGFDEQYFGPGTRLTVT.

The CDR3 is CASSVGVGAPQETQYF. The CDR3 region has the DNA TGTGCCAGCAGCGTAGGGGTGGGGGCACCCCAAGAGACCCAGTACTTC. The chain uses TRBV9 and TRBJ2-5; a possible D gene is TRBD1 (6 bases). Trimming shortened V by 0 bases and J by 1 base, and 13 bases separated the two germline ends. The CDR3 has 16 residues. Looked up from germline, CDR1 is SGDLS and CDR2 is YYNGEE.

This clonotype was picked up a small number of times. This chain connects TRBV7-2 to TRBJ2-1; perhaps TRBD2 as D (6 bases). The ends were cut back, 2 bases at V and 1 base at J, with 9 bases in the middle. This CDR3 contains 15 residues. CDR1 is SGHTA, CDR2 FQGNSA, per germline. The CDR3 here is CASSLMSGSYNEQFF. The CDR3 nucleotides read TGTGCCAGCAGCTTAATGAGCGGGTCCTACAATGAGCAGTTCTTC.

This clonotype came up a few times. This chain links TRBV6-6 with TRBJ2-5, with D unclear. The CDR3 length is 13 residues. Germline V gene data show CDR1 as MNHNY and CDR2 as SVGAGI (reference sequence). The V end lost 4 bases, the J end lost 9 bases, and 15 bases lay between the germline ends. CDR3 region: CASSSPGPEAQYF. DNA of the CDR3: TGTGCCAGCAGTTCCCCGGGCCCCGAGGCCCAGTACTTC.

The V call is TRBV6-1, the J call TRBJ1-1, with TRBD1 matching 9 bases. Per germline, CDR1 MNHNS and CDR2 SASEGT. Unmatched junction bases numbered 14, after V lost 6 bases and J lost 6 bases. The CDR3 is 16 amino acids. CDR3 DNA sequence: TGTGCCAGCAGCCGAGGCCCCGGGACAGGGCTGTCTGAAGCTTTCTTT. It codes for CASSRGPGTGLSEAFF.

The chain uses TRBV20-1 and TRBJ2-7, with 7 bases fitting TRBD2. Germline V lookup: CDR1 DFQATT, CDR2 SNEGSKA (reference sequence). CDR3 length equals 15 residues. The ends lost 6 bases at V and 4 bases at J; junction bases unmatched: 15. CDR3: CSAPDMGGSEYEQYF. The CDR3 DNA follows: TGCAGTGCCCCGGACATGGGAGGGAGTGAGTACGAGCAGTACTTC.

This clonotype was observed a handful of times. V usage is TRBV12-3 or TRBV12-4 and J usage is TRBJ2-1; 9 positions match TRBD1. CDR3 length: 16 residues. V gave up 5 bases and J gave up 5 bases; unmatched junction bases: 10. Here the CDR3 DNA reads TGTGCCAGCAGTCACCCTCGGACAGGGGCGAACAATGAGCAGTTCTTC. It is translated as CASSHPRTGANNEQFF.

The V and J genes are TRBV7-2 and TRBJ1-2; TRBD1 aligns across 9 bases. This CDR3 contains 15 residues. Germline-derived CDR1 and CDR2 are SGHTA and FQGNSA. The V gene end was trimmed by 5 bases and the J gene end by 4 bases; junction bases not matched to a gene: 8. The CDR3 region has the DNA TGTGCCAGCAGCACACAGGGGGCACTCGGCTATGGCTACACCTTC. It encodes CASSTQGALGYGYTF.

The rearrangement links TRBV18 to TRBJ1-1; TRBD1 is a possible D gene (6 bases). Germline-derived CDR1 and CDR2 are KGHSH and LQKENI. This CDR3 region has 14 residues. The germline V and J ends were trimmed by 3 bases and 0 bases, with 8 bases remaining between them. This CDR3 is CASSPGQMNTEAFF. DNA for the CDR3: TGTGCCAGCTCACCCGGACAGATGAACACTGAAGCTTTCTTT.

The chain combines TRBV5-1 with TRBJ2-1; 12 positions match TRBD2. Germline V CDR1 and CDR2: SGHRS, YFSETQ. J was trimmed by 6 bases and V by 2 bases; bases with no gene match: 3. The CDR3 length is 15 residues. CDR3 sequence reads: CASSFGTSGRNEQFF. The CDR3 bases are TGCGCCAGCAGCTTCGGGACTAGCGGGCGCAATGAGCAGTTCTTC.